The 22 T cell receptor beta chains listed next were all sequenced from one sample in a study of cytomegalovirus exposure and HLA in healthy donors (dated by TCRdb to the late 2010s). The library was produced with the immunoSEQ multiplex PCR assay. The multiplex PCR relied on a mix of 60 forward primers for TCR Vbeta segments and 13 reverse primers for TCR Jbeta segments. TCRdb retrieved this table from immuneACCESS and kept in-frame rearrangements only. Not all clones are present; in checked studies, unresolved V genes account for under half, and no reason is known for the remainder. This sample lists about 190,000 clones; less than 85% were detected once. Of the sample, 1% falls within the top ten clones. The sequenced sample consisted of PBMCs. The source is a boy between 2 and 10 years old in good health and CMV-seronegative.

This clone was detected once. Here the CDR3 reads CASISTYTYEQYF. The CDR3 nucleotides read TGTGCCAGCATCTCGACATATACCTACGAGCAGTACTTC. The chain recombines TRBV6-5 with TRBJ2-7; D uncertain. The CDR3 is 13 amino acids. V shed 7 bases and J shed 2 bases, with 12 bases lying between them. Germline lookup yields CDR1 MNHEY and CDR2 SVGAGI.

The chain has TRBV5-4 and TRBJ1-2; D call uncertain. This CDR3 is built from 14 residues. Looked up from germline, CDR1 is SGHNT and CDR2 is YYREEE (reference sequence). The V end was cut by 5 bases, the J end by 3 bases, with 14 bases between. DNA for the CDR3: TGTGCCAGCAGACCTTTCCAGGACTACTATGGCTACACCTTC. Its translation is CASRPFQDYYGYTF. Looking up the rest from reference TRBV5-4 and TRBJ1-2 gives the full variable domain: ETGVTQSPTHLIKTRGQQVTLRCSSQSGHNTVSWYQQALGQGPQFIFQYYREEENGRGNFPPRFSGLQFPNYSSELNVNALELDDSALYLCASRPFQDYYGYTFGSGTRLTVV.

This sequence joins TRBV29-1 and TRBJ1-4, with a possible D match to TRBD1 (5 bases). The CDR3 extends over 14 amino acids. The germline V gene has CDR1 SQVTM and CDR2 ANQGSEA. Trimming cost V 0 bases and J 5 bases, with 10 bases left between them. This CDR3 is CSVEEGGVNEKLFF. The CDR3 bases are TGCAGCGTTGAAGAGGGAGGGGTGAATGAAAAACTGTTTTTT.

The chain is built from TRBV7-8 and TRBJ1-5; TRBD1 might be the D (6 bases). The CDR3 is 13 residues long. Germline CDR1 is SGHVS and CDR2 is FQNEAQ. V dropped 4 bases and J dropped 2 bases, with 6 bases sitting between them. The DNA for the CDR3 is TGTGCCAGCAGCTCAGGGGGCAATCAGCCCCAGCATTTT. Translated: CASSSGGNQPQHF.

CDR3 protein: CAISSGEGYNEQFF. The CDR3 bases are TGTGCCATTTCATCGGGGGAGGGCTACAATGAGCAGTTCTTC. The gene calls are TRBV10-3 and TRBJ2-1; the match to TRBD2 covers 7 bases. With V trimmed by 9 bases and J by 3 bases, 8 bases remained unmatched. The CDR3 consists of 14 residues. CDR1 and CDR2 (germline): ENHRY, SYGVKD.

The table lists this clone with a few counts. The CDR3 loop is CASQRADSYEQYV. The CDR3 DNA follows: TGTGCCAGCCAGCGGGCCGACTCCTACGAGCAGTACGTC. The rearrangement uses TRBV28 and TRBJ2-7; TRBD2 might be the D (6 bases). The CDR3 loop spans 13 amino acids. Trimming removed 8 bases from V and 0 bases from J, with 11 bases in between. From germline, CDR1 is MDHEN and CDR2 SYDVKM.

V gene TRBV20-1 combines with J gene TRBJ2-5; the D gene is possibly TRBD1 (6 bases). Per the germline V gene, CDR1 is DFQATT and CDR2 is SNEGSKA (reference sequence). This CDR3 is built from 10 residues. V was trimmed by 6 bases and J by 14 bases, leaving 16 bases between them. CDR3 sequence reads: CSARGTGQYF. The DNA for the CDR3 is TGCAGTGCCCGAGGAACAGGGCAATACTTC.

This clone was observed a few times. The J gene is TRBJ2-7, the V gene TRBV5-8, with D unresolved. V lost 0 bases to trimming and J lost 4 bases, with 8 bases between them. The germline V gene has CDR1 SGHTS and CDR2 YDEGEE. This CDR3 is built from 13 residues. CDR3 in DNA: TGTGCCAGCAGCTTGGTAGAGTGGTACGAGCAGTACTTC. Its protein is CASSLVEWYEQYF.

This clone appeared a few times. The CDR3 reads CASRPSLYSNQPQHF. The CDR3 bases are TGTGCCAGCAGGCCCTCACTTTATAGCAATCAGCCCCAGCATTTT. The rearrangement links TRBV2 to TRBJ1-5; no firm D call. Looked up from germline, CDR1 is SNHLY and CDR2 is FYNNEI. V dropped 6 bases and J dropped 0 bases, with 12 bases sitting between them. CDR3 length: 15 residues.

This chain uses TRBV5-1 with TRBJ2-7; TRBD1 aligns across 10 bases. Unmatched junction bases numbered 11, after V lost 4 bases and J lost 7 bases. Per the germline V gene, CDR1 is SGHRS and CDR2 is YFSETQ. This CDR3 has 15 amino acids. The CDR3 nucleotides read TGCGCCAGCAGCCTTCGCGGGACAGGGGAAGGGGAGCAGTACTTC. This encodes CASSLRGTGEGEQYF.

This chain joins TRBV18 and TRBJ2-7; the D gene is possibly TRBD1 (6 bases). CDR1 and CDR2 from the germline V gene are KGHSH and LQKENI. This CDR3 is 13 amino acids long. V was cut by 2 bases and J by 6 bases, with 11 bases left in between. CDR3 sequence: CASSPRQAGEQYV. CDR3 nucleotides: TGTGCCAGCTCACCAAGACAGGCCGGCGAGCAGTACGTC.

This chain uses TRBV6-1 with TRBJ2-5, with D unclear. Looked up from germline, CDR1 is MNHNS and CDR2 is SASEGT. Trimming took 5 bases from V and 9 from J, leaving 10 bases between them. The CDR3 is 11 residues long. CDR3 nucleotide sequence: TGTGCCAGCAGTCCCCTAATGGCCCAGTACTTC. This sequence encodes CASSPLMAQYF.

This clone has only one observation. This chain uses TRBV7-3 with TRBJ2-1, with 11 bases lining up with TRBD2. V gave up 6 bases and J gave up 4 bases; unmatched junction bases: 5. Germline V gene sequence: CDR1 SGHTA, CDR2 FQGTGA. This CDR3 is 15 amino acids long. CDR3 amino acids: CASSLLAGVYNEQFF. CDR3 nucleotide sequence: TGTGCCAGCAGTCTACTAGCGGGAGTGTACAATGAGCAGTTCTTC.

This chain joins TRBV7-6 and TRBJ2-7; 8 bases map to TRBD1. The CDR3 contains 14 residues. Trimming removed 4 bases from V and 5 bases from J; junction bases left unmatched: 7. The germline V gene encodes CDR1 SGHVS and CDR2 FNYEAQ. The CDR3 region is CASSSGQGTDEQYF. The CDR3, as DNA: TGTGCCAGCAGCTCAGGACAGGGAACGGACGAGCAGTACTTC.

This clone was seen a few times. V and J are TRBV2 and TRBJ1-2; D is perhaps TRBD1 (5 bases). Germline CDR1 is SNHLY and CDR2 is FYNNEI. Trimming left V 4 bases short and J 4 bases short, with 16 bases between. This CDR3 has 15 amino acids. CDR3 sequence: CASSGQGLGGYGYTF. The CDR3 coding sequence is TGTGCCAGCAGTGGTCAGGGTCTAGGCGGCTATGGCTACACCTTC.

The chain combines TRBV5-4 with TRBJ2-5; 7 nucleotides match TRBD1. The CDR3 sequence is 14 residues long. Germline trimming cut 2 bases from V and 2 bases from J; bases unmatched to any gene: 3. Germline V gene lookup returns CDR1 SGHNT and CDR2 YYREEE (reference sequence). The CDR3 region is CASSFGTAQETQYF. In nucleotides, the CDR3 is TGTGCCAGCAGCTTCGGGACAGCACAAGAGACCCAGTACTTC.

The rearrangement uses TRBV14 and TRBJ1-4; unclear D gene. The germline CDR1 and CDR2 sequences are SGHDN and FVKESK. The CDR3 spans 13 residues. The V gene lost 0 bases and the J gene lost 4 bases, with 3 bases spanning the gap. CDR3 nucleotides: TGTGCCAGCAGCCAAGATATTAATGAAAAACTGTTTTTT. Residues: CASSQDINEKLFF.

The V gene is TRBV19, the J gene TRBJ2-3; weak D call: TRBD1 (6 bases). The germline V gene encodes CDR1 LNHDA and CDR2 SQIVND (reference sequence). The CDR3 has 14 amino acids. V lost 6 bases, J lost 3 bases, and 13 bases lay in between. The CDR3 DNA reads TGTGCCAGTAGCCGGGACACTGGGACAGATACGCAGTATTTT. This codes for CASSRDTGTDTQYF.

CDR3 sequence: CASRTVEGTYNEQFF. For the CDR3, the DNA is TGCGCCAGCAGGACTGTGGAGGGGACCTACAATGAGCAGTTCTTC. The chain combines TRBV4-1 with TRBJ2-1; D is perhaps TRBD2 (6 bases). The CDR3 contains 15 residues. The V gene's germline CDR1 is MGHRA and CDR2 YSYEKL. Trimming pared 6 bases from V and 2 bases from J, leaving 14 bases between.

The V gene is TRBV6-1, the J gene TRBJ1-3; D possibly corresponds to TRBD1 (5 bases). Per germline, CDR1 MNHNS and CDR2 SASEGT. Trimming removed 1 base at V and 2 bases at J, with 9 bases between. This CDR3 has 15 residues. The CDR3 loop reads CASSEVGGAGNTIYF. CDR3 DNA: TGTGCCAGCAGTGAAGTTGGAGGGGCTGGAAACACCATATATTTT.

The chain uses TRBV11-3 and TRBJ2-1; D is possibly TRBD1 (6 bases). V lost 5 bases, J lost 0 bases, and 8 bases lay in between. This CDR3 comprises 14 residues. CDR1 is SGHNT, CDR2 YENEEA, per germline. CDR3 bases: TGTGCCAGCAGCAAAGGGGGCTCCTACAATGAGCAGTTCTTC. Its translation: CASSKGGSYNEQFF.

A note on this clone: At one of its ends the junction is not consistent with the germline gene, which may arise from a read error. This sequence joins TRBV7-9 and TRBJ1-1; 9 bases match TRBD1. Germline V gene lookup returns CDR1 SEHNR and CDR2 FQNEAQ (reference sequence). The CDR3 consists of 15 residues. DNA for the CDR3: TGTTCCAGCAGCTTGGAGGGACAGGGTAGCACTGAAGCTTTCTTT. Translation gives CSSSLEGQGSTEAFF.